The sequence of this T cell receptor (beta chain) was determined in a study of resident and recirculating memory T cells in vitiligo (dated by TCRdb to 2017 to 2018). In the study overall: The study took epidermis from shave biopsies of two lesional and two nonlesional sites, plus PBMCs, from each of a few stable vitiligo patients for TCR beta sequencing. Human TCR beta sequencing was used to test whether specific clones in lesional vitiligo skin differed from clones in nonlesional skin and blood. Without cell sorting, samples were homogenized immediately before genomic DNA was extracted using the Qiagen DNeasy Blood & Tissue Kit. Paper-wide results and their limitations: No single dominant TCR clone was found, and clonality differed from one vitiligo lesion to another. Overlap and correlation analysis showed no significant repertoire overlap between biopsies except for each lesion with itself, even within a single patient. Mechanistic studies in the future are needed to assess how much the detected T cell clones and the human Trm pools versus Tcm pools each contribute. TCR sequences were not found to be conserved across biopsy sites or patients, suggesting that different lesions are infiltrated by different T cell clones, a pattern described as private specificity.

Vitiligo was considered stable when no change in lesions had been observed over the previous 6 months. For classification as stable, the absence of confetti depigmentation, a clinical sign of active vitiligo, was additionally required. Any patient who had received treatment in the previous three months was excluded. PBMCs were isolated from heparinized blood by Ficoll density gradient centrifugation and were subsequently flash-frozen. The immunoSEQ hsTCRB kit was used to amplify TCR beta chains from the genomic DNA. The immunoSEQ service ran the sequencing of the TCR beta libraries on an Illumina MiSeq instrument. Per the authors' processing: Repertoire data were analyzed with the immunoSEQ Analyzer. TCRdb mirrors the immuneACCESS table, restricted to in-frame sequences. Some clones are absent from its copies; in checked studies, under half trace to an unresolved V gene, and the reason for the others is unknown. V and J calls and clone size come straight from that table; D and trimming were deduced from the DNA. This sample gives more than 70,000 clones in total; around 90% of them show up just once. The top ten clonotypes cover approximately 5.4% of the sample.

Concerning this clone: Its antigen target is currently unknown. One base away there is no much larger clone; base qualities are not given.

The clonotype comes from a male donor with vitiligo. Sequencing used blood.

The nucleotide sequence is TGTGCCAGCAGTCTGACTGGCAGGGCCACTGAAGCTTTCTTT. This yields the protein CASSLTGRATEAFF. Recombination linked TRBV6-1 to TRBJ1-1; TRBD1 might be the D gene, on 5 matching bases. Via the germline V gene, CDR1 is MNHNS and CDR2 SASEGT. The CDR3, from cysteine to phenylalanine, totals 14 residues. Solely the CDR3 DNA is kept, with 42 bases framed from the first base. A distance of 14 bases separates the germline ends of V and J, which lose 5 bases and 4 bases respectively.